Only one count was recorded for the clone carrying this T cell receptor (beta chain). Its antigen remains unidentified. This sample was included in a study of cytomegalovirus exposure and HLA in healthy donors. Overall study: A later analysis reported the 120 or so validation repertoires used the same platform as the approximately 670 first-cohort repertoires.

V was pared by 4 bases and J by 0 bases, with 13 bases between. The CDR3 contains 16 residues. In germline, CDR1 is LNHDA, CDR2 SQIVND (reference sequence). TCRdb's copy holds only in-frame clones and misses some; the assay was immunoSEQ multiplex PCR. The profile shows over 120,000 clones, roughly nine tenths of them singletons. Overall study findings and caveats: The listing of 150 or so TCR beta chains classed them as cytomegalovirus-associated. A subsequent analysis found that TCR clusters from the first cohort also tended to co-occur in the roughly 120 validation repertoires, with 94% of cluster scores above 0. Most sequenced TCRs were rare (though some public TCRs occurred in many donors).

The source is a young woman in good health and CMV-seropositive. The rearrangement joins TRBV19 to TRBJ2-1; D gene unclear. The specimen sequenced was PBMCs. The CDR3 bases are TGTGCCAGTAGTAGGGCTCCCACGAGCTCCTACAATGAGCAGTTCTTC. Protein: CASSRAPTSSYNEQFF.